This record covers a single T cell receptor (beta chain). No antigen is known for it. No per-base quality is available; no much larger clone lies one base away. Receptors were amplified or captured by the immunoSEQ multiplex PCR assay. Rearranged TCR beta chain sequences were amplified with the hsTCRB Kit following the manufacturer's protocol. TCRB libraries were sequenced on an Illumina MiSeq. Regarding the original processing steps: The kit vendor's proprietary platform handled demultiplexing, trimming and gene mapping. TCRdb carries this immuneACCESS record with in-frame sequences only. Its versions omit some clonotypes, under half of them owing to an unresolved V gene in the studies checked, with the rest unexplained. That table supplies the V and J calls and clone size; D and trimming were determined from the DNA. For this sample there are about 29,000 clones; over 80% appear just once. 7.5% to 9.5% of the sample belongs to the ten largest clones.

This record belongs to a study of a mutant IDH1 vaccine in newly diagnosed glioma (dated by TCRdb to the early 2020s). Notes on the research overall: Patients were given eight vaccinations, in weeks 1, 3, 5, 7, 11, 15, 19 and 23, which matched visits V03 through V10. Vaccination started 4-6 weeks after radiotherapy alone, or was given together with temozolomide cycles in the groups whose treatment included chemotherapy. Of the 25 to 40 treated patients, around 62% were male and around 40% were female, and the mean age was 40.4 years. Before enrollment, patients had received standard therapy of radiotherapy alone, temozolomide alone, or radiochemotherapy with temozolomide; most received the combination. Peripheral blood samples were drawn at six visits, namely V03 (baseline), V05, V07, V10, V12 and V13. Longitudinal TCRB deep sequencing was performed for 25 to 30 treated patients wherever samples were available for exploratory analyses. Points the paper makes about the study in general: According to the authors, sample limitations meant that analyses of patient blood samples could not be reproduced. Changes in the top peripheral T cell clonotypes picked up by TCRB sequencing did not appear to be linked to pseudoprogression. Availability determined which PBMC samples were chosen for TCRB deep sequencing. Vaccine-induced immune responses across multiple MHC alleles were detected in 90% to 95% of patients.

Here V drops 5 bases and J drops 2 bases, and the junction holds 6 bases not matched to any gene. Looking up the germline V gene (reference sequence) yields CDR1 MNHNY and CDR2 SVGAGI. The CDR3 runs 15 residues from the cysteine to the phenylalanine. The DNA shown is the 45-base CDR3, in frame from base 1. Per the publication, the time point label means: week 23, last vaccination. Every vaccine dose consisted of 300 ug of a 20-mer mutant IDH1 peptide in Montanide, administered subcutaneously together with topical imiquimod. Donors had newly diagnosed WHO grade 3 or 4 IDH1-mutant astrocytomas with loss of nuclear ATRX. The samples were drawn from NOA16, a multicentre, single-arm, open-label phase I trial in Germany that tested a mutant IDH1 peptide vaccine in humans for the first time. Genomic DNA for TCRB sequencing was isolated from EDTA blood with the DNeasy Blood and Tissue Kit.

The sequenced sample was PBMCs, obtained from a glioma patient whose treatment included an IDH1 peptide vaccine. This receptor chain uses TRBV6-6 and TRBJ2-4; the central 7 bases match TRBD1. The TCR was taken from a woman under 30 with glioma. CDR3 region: CASSLRQGSKNIQYF. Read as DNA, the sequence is TGTGCCAGCAGTCTGCGACAGGGATCCAAAAACATTCAGTACTTC.